One and the same sample provided the 16 T cell receptor beta chains below, sequenced in a study of early T cells in non-severe SARS-CoV-2 infection. One entry per CDR3 protein, called by TCRdb with MiXCR from the 5' RACE reads. The profile covers about 56,000 distinct CDR3 sequences, with over 13% appearing a single time and about 4% taken by the ten largest. Sequencing used whole blood, obtained at baseline. The origin of the receptors is an adult who was a healthcare worker with PCR-confirmed SARS-CoV-2 infection or an uninfected control (not recorded which).

This clonotype was recorded a few times. The chain carries TRBV28 and TRBJ1-5; 7 bases are shared with TRBD1. The CDR3 is 16 residues long. Germline V gene lookup returns CDR1 MDHEN and CDR2 SYDVKM. J lost 5 bases, V lost 4 bases, and 11 bases had no gene match. CDR3 amino acids: CASSWARTGGDQPQHF. DNA of the CDR3: TGTGCCAGCAGTTGGGCCCGGACAGGAGGGGATCAGCCCCAGCATTTT.

J is TRBJ2-1 and V is TRBV7-3, with D perhaps matching TRBD2 (6 bases). The V gene's germline CDR1 is SGHTA and CDR2 FQGTGA. The CDR3 consists of 15 residues. The ends were cut back, 4 bases at V and 3 bases at J, with 13 bases in the middle. CDR3 DNA sequence: TGTGCCAGCAGCTCCAGACTAGGGGACTACAATGAGCAGTTCTTC. The encoded protein is CASSSRLGDYNEQFF.

The J gene is TRBJ2-1, the V gene TRBV4-2; tentatively, D is TRBD2 (6 bases). Trimming shortened V by 4 bases and J by 7 bases, and 14 bases separated the two germline ends. CDR1 LGHNA and CDR2 YNFKEQ come from the germline V gene. The CDR3 has 14 residues. Here the CDR3 reads CASSPIIRGNEQFF. The CDR3 DNA reads as TGTGCCAGCAGCCCAATAATCCGGGGGAATGAGCAGTTCTTC.

The rearrangement uses TRBV6-5 and TRBJ2-3; D may match TRBD1 or TRBD2 (5 bases each). Trimming left V 8 bases short and J 2 bases short, with 17 bases between. The CDR3 totals 15 residues. Germline V lookup: CDR1 MNHEY, CDR2 SVGAGI. DNA for the CDR3: TGTGCCAGCGTGACCTGGGGGACGGCCACAGATACGCAGTATTTT. It specifies CASVTWGTATDTQYF.

This clonotype was seen at least ten times. The J gene is TRBJ2-7, the V gene TRBV7-6, with a weak D call TRBD1 (5 bases). The germline CDR1 and CDR2 sequences are SGHVS and FNYEAQ. The CDR3 loop spans 14 amino acids. The V gene lost 5 bases and the J gene lost 2 bases, with 13 bases spanning the gap. The CDR3 region has the DNA TGTGCCAGCAGCGCCCCAGGGTCCCCCTACGAGCAGTACTTC. This translates into CASSAPGSPYEQYF.

This clonotype showed up many times. The chain employs TRBV6-4 and TRBJ2-2, with D maybe TRBD1 (6 bases). Germline assignment: CDR1 MRHNA and CDR2 SNTAGT. This CDR3 is 14 amino acids long. Deletions cut 5 bases from V and 6 bases from J, with 13 bases between. The CDR3 spells CASSTGMEAGELFF. Written as DNA, the CDR3 is TGTGCCAGCAGTACAGGGATGGAAGCCGGGGAGCTGTTTTTT.

The chain joins TRBV10-3 to TRBJ1-6, with D possibly TRBD1 on 5 matching bases. CDR1 is ENHRY, CDR2 SYGVKD, per germline. CDR3 size: 15 residues. V was shortened by 2 bases and J by 9 bases, with 14 bases between the two germline ends. The CDR3 loop reads CAISEAVGTLSPLHF. In DNA form, the CDR3 reads TGTGCCATCAGTGAGGCTGTCGGGACCCTTTCACCCCTCCACTTT.

In its sample, this clonotype ranks as large. CDR3 bases: TGTGCCACTTCCCATGAGCAGTTCTTC. Translation: CATSHEQFF. V and J are TRBV12-3 or TRBV12-4 and TRBJ2-1, with D uncertain. V lost 10 bases and J 8 bases, leaving 6 bases between the germline ends. The CDR3 totals 9 residues.

This clonotype was picked up many times. V gene TRBV11-2 combines with J gene TRBJ2-3; unclear D gene. This CDR3 is 11 amino acids long. CDR1 is SGHAT, CDR2 FQNNGV, per germline. The ends were cut back, 0 bases at V and 8 bases at J, with 3 bases in the middle. The CDR3 protein is CASSLDFTQYF. The CDR3 nucleotides read TGTGCCAGCAGCTTAGATTTTACGCAGTATTTT.

The chain has TRBV5-5 and TRBJ1-4; possibly TRBD1 for D (5 bases). The CDR3 sequence is 14 residues long. Germline V gene lookup returns CDR1 SGHKS and CDR2 YYEKEE (reference sequence). Between the trimmed V and J ends, which lost 1 base and 1 base, there was a span of 5 bases. The CDR3 here is CASSLQGTNEKLFF. The CDR3 bases are TGTGCCAGCAGCTTGCAGGGAACTAATGAAAAACTGTTTTTT.

This chain uses TRBV21-1 with TRBJ1-6. TRBV21-1 has pseudogene status. The CDR3 totals 15 residues. CDR3 sequence (DNA): TGTGCCAGCAGCAAAAAAAAAGGACATAATTCACCCCTCCACTTT. Translating gives CASSKKKGHNSPLHF.

This clonotype was seen a few times. This chain joins TRBV12-5 and TRBJ1-6; D is perhaps TRBD1 (5 bases). V was clipped by 0 bases and J by 10 bases, with 19 bases between them. Per the germline V gene, CDR1 is LGHNT and CDR2 is FRNRAP. The CDR3 spans 17 residues. CDR3 loop: CASGLVLQGNSKSPLHF. The CDR3, as DNA: TGTGCTAGTGGTTTGGTATTGCAGGGAAATTCGAAATCACCCCTCCACTTT.

This clonotype was seen a handful of times. The chain employs TRBV5-1 and TRBJ2-1; TRBD2 agrees at 15 bases. The CDR3 loop spans 16 amino acids. Germline loops: CDR1 SGHRS, CDR2 YFSETQ. V was clipped by 4 bases and J by 8 bases; unmatched bases: 7. In DNA, the CDR3 is TGCGCCAGCAGCCCCCGGACTAGCGGGAGGGCGGATGAGCAGTTCTTC. This gives the protein CASSPRTSGRADEQFF.

The chain is built from TRBV4-1 and TRBJ2-3; possible D gene TRBD2, 6 bases. The length of the CDR3 is 15 residues. Germline-derived CDR1 and CDR2 are MGHRA and YSYEKL. The germline V and J ends were trimmed by 1 base and 6 bases, with 14 bases remaining between them. DNA of the CDR3: TGCGCCAGCAGCCAAGCGGGAGCGAGGGTGGATACGCAGTATTTT. It encodes CASSQAGARVDTQYF.

This clonotype was seen at least ten times. The chain is built from TRBV4-1 and TRBJ2-5; D not certain. V was trimmed by 0 bases and J by 0 bases, leaving 5 bases between them. Germline lookup yields CDR1 MGHRA and CDR2 YSYEKL. The CDR3 loop spans 14 amino acids. CDR3 region: CASSQDRNQETQYF. CDR3 DNA sequence: TGCGCCAGCAGCCAAGACAGAAACCAAGAGACCCAGTACTTC.

This clonotype came up many times. The CDR3 DNA reads TGCGCCAGCAGTGACCCCCTCGGCGGTGAAGCTTTCTTT. Its translation is CASSDPLGGEAFF. The chain couples TRBV10-2 to TRBJ1-1; unclear D gene. Germline V CDR1 and CDR2: WSHSY, SAAADI. The CDR3 contains 13 residues. V shed 3 bases and J shed 7 bases, with 12 bases lying between them.